These T cell receptor beta chains were read from a single sample in a study of OX40 agonist ivuxolimab in advanced cancers. TCRdb keeps only in-frame clones here, not all; method: immunoSEQ multiplex PCR. Altogether 90,000 to 95,000 clones are present, approximately 89% being singletons, with the ten largest covering about 4.6%. The source was CD4+ or CD8+ T cells sorted from blood, collected in a trial of the OX40 agonist ivuxolimab. The receptors stem from an adult with an advanced solid tumor such as melanoma, head and neck, liver or kidney cancer. The CDR3 runs from the conserved cysteine through the conserved F or W. The order of the fields is V gene, D gene, J gene, clone size, CDR3 length, CDR3 DNA, CDR3 protein. The D gene is left open where the match is weak. Not all rows give a size; the values are once, few, many and, for expanded clones, a class.

V: TRBV5-1; D: -; J: TRBJ2-5; size: -; length: 16; DNA: TGCGCCAGCAGCCTCCAAGGGACTGCTGTACAAGAGACCCAGTACTTC; CDR3: CASSLQGTAVQETQYF
V: TRBV29-1; D: -; J: TRBJ1-1; size: -; length: 12; DNA: TGCAGCGTTGCGGGGGGAGGGGCTGAAGCTTTCTTT; CDR3: CSVAGGGAEAFF
V: TRBV30; D: TRBD2; J: TRBJ2-2; size: -; length: 16; DNA: TGTGCCTGGAGGTCCCTAGCGGGAGTAGGAACCGGGGAGCTGTTTTTT; CDR3: CAWRSLAGVGTGELFF
V: TRBV19; D: TRBD1; J: TRBJ1-5; size: once; length: 15; DNA: TGTGCCAGTAGAGACGGGACAGGGGAAACTCAGCCCCAGCATTTT; CDR3: CASRDGTGETQPQHF
V: TRBV2; D: -; J: TRBJ1-2; size: few; length: 12; DNA: TGTGCCAGCAGGGGGTCTATCGGCGGCTACACCTTC; CDR3: CASRGSIGGYTF
V: TRBV6-5; D: TRBD2; J: TRBJ2-7; size: few; length: 15; DNA: TGTGCCAGCAGTTCCGGGACTAGCGGGTCCAACGAGCAGTACTTC; CDR3: CASSSGTSGSNEQYF
V: TRBV5-1; D: TRBD1; J: TRBJ1-5; size: once; length: 14; DNA: TGCGCCAGCAGCTTGGGACAGGGCGATCAGCCCCAGCATTTT; CDR3: CASSLGQGDQPQHF
V: TRBV2; D: -; J: TRBJ1-6; size: once; length: 14; DNA: TGTGCCAGCAGGGACAGCGTCAAAGATTCACCCCTCCACTTT; CDR3: CASRDSVKDSPLHF
V: TRBV29-1; D: -; J: TRBJ2-1; size: -; length: 14; DNA: TGCAGCGTCGGACAGCGGGGCCGCTACAATGAGCAGTTCTTC; CDR3: CSVGQRGRYNEQFF
V: TRBV10-2; D: -; J: TRBJ2-1; size: -; length: 17; DNA: TGCGCCAGCAGTGAGCTTTACTCGGCGGGGTCCCGCTGGGAGCAGTTCTTC; CDR3: CASSELYSAGSRWEQFF
V: TRBV5-1; D: TRBD2; J: TRBJ2-1; size: once; length: 15; DNA: TGCGCCAGCAGCACGACTAGCGGCTCCTACAATGAGCAGTTCTTC; CDR3: CASSTTSGSYNEQFF
V: TRBV9; D: -; J: TRBJ2-1; size: few; length: 15; DNA: TGTGCCAGCAGCGTATCGGTTTCGGGGGCGGGTGAGCAGTTCTTC; CDR3: CASSVSVSGAGEQFF
V: TRBV7-8; D: -; J: TRBJ1-2; size: -; length: 15; DNA: TGTGCCAGCAGCTTATTAGGGAGCCCTAACTATGGCTACACCTTC; CDR3: CASSLLGSPNYGYTF
V: TRBV19; D: TRBD2; J: TRBJ2-1; size: once; length: 15; DNA: TGTGCCAGTCCGAGACTAGCTGAGTCCTACAATGAGCAGTTCTTC; CDR3: CASPRLAESYNEQFF
V: TRBV11-2; D: -; J: TRBJ1-1; size: -; length: 15; DNA: TGTGCCAGCAGCTTAGGGGGCGGATTTTTGGCTGAAGCTTTCTTT; CDR3: CASSLGGGFLAEAFF
V: TRBV7-2; D: TRBD1; J: TRBJ1-3; size: -; length: 16; DNA: TGTGCCAGCAGCTCGCCGACAGGGCACTCTGGAAACACCATATATTTT; CDR3: CASSSPTGHSGNTIYF
V: TRBV5-1; D: -; J: TRBJ2-7; size: -; length: 14; DNA: TGCGCCAGCAGCACCGGGACAGGACTAGACGAGCAGTACTTC; CDR3: CASSTGTGLDEQYF
V: TRBV28; D: -; J: TRBJ2-4; size: -; length: 15; DNA: TGTGCCAGCAGTTTCGGCCACCCTGAACAAAACATTCAGTACTTC; CDR3: CASSFGHPEQNIQYF
V: TRBV19; D: -; J: TRBJ2-1; size: -; length: 16; DNA: TGTGCCAGTAGTATAGAAGCGGGCGACGCCTACAATGAGCAGTTCTTC; CDR3: CASSIEAGDAYNEQFF
V: TRBV11-3; D: TRBD1; J: TRBJ2-2; size: -; length: 16; DNA: TGTGCCAGCAGCCATACAGGGGGCGCGGACACCGGGGAGCTGTTTTTT; CDR3: CASSHTGGADTGELFF
V: TRBV4-3; D: TRBD2; J: TRBJ2-1; size: -; length: 15; DNA: TGCGCCAGCAGCCAAGAACTAGCGGGAGTTAATGAGCAGTTCTTC; CDR3: CASSQELAGVNEQFF
V: TRBV11-2; D: -; J: TRBJ1-2; size: -; length: 12; DNA: TGTGCCAGCAGCTTAGATCTTATTGGCTACACCTTC; CDR3: CASSLDLIGYTF
V: TRBV2; D: -; J: TRBJ2-5; size: -; length: 14; DNA: TGTGCCAGCAGTGAAGGTCGGGAGTACGAGACCCAGTACTTC; CDR3: CASSEGREYETQYF
V: TRBV4-2; D: -; J: TRBJ2-1; size: once; length: 17; DNA: TGTGCCAGCAGCCAGGCCGCTGGGCGCGTCCAAGGCGGTGAGCAGTTCTTC; CDR3: CASSQAAGRVQGGEQFF
V: TRBV6-1; D: -; J: TRBJ1-1; size: few; length: 14; DNA: TGTGCCAGCAGTCCGATATTCGCGAACACTGAAGCTTTCTTT; CDR3: CASSPIFANTEAFF
V: TRBV6-5; D: -; J: TRBJ2-3; size: -; length: 16; DNA: TGTGCCAGCAGTTACCAGGCGGATAGCACCCCAGATACGCAGTATTTT; CDR3: CASSYQADSTPDTQYF
V: TRBV6-5; D: TRBD1; J: TRBJ2-2; size: once; length: 13; DNA: TGTGCCACCGGACAGGGAAGGACCGGGGAGCTGTTTTTT; CDR3: CATGQGRTGELFF
V: TRBV9; D: -; J: TRBJ2-1; size: once; length: 16; DNA: TGTGCCAGCAGCCCCTCCGTCCAGCGAACCGACAATGAGCAGTTCTTC; CDR3: CASSPSVQRTDNEQFF
V: TRBV10-3; D: -; J: TRBJ1-1; size: -; length: 13; DNA: TGTGCCATCAGTGAGACGGACAACACTGAAGCTTTCTTT; CDR3: CAISETDNTEAFF
V: TRBV4-3; D: TRBD2; J: TRBJ2-1; size: -; length: 16; DNA: TGCGCCAGCAGCCAAGACGGGAGGGTCCTGGGGAATGAGCAGTTCTTC; CDR3: CASSQDGRVLGNEQFF
V: TRBV7-8; D: -; J: TRBJ1-4; size: -; length: 15; DNA: TGTGCCAGCAGCTTACGTTTTAACCAGGGGGAAAAACTGTTTTTT; CDR3: CASSLRFNQGEKLFF
V: TRBV5-3; D: -; J: TRBJ1-2; size: -; length: 13; DNA: TGTGCCAGAAGCTCTGAGGGGAACTATGGCTACACCTTC; CDR3: CARSSEGNYGYTF
V: TRBV28; D: -; J: TRBJ1-5; size: -; length: 18; DNA: TGTGCCAGCAGTTCTACGGACCTCCCAGGAGTAACGAATCAGCCCCAGCATTTT; CDR3: CASSSTDLPGVTNQPQHF
V: TRBV28; D: -; J: TRBJ2-1; size: -; length: 16; DNA: TGTGCCAGCAGTTCCCTTGGCACTCGCTCCTACAATGAGCAGTTCTTC; CDR3: CASSSLGTRSYNEQFF
V: TRBV7-9; D: TRBD2; J: TRBJ2-1; size: -; length: 15; DNA: TGTGCCAGCAGCTACGGACTAGCGGGATACAATGAGCAGTTCTTC; CDR3: CASSYGLAGYNEQFF
V: TRBV5-1; D: TRBD2; J: TRBJ2-3; size: -; length: 14; DNA: TGCGCCAGCAGCTTGGGACTAGCGGGAGATACGCAGTATTTT; CDR3: CASSLGLAGDTQYF
V: TRBV29-1; D: TRBD1; J: TRBJ1-1; size: once; length: 14; DNA: TGCAGCGTTAGGACAGGGGGCGTGAACACTGAAGCTTTCTTT; CDR3: CSVRTGGVNTEAFF
V: TRBV6-1; D: -; J: TRBJ2-7; size: -; length: 14; DNA: TGTGCCAGCAGGCCCCCCGGTGGGACCTACGAGCAGTACTTC; CDR3: CASRPPGGTYEQYF
V: TRBV21-1; D: -; J: TRBJ2-4; size: -; length: 14; DNA: TGTGCCAGCAGCAAAGAGTTAGCCAAAAACATTCAGTACTTC; CDR3: CASSKELAKNIQYF